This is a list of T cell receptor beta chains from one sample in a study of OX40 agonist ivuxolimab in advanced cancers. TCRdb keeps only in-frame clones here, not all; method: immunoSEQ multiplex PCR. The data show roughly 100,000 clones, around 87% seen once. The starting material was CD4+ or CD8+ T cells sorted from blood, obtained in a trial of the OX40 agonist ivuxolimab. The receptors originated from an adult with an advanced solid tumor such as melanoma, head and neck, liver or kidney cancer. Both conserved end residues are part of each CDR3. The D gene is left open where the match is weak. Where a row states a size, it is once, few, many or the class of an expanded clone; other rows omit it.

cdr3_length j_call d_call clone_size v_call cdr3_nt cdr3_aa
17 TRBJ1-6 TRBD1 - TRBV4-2 TGTGCCAGCAGCCAAGCCGTAGGGACAGGGCGGAATTCACCCCTCCACTTT CASSQAVGTGRNSPLHF
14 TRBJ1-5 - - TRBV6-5 TGTGCCAGCAGGGTGGACAGTAGTAATCAGCCCCAGCATTTT CASRVDSSNQPQHF
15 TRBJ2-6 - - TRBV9 TGTGCCAGCAGCGGGCCCCGAATGGAGGCCAACGTCCTGACTTTC CASSGPRMEANVLTF
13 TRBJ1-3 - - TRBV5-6 TGTGCCAGCAGCTTGAAGGATGGAAACACCATATATTTT CASSLKDGNTIYF
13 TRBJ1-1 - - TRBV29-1 TGCAGCGTCGCACAGGGTCTGAACACTGAAGCTTTCTTT CSVAQGLNTEAFF
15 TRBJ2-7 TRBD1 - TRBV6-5 TGTGCCAGCAGTTACTCTAGAGACAGGGTCTACGAGCAGTACTTC CASSYSRDRVYEQYF
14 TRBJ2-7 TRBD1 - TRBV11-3 TGTGCCAGCAGCTTCGGACAGGGGAAATACGAGCAGTACTTC CASSFGQGKYEQYF
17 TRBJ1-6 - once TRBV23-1 TGCGCCAGCAGTCAAGGGGGCAGGTACGGCGAAGATTCACCCCTCCACTTT CASSQGGRYGEDSPLHF
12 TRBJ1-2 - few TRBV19 TGTGCCAGTAGTATCGACAGCTATGGCTACACCTTC CASSIDSYGYTF
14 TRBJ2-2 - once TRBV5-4 TGTGCCAGCAGCTTGGGCTTATCCACCGGGGAGCTGTTTTTT CASSLGLSTGELFF
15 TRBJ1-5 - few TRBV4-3 TGCGCCAGCAGCCAAGATGTCCAGGCCAATCAGCCCCAGCATTTT CASSQDVQANQPQHF
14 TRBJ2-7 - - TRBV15 TGTGCCACCAGCAGTCGGACTACCGGGGTCGAGCAGTACTTC CATSSRTTGVEQYF
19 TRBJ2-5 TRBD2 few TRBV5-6 TGTGCCAGCAGCGACACCGGGACTAGCGGGGGGGCCGGTCGAGAGACCCAGTACTTC CASSDTGTSGGAGRETQYF
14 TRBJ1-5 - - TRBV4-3 TGCGCCAGCAGCCAAGGGACAGCAGTCCAGCCCCAGCATTTT CASSQGTAVQPQHF
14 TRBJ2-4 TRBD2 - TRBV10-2 TGCGCCAGTAGGACTAGCGGGGAGGGGAACATTCAGTACTTC CASRTSGEGNIQYF
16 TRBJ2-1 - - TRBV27 TGTGCCAGCAGTTTAGGTGACAGACCGCATTACAATGAGCAGTTCTTC CASSLGDRPHYNEQFF
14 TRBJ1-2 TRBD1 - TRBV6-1 TGTGCCATCAATGACAGGGGCGCTAACTATGGCTACACCTTC CAINDRGANYGYTF
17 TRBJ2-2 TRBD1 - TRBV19 TGTGCCAGTAGTGGGGGTCTTAGGACAGGTGCCACCGGGGAGCTGTTTTTT CASSGGLRTGATGELFF
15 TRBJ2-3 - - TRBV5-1 TGCGCCAGCAGCCCTGGGACTTATAGCACAGATACGCAGTATTTT CASSPGTYSTDTQYF
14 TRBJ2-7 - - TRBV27 TGTGCCAGCAGTTTATCGCGGCCGAGGGAAGAGCAGTACTTC CASSLSRPREEQYF
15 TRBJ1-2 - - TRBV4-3 TGCGCCAGCAGCCAAGATCCTACGGAAGGCGGGGGCTACACCTTC CASSQDPTEGGGYTF
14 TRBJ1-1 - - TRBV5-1 TGCGCCAGCAGCTCTAGTCCGACAGGCACTGAAGCTTTCTTT CASSSSPTGTEAFF
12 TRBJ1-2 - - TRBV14 TGTGCCAGCAGCCAAAATCCCTATGGCTACACCTTC CASSQNPYGYTF
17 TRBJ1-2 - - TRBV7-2 TGTGCCAGCAGCTTAAGGAATCCCCAGCACTCCAACTATGGCTACACCTTC CASSLRNPQHSNYGYTF
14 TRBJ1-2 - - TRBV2 TGTGCCAGCAGACAGGGTGAGGGCAACTATGGCTACACCTTC CASRQGEGNYGYTF
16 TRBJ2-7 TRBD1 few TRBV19 TGTGCCAGTAGTATAACGGGCCACGCAGGGGGCTACGAGCAGTACTTC CASSITGHAGGYEQYF
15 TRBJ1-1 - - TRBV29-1 TGCAGCGTCTCAAATTTTGCAGCGGACGACACTGAAGCTTTCTTT CSVSNFAADDTEAFF
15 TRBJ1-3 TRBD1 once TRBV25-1 TGTGCCAGCAGTGCCCGGGACAGGTTTTTGGGCACCATATATTTT CASSARDRFLGTIYF
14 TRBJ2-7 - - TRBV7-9 TGTGCCAGCAGCTTTGATGGCCTGCCCTACGAGCAGTACTTC CASSFDGLPYEQYF
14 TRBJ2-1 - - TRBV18 TGTGCCAGCTCACCAAGGGGGGACCTGAGTGAGCAGTTCTTC CASSPRGDLSEQFF
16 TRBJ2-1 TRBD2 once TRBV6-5 TGTGCCAGCAGTTATGGGGGCGGGGGGGCCGTCGATGAGCAGTTCTTC CASSYGGGGAVDEQFF
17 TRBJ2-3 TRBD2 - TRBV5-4 TGTGCCAGCAGCTTGGGACTAGCGGGGGGCCGCACAGATACGCAGTATTTT CASSLGLAGGRTDTQYF
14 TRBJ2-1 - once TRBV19 TGTGCCAGTAATGAGGGGAGCTCCTACAATGAGCAGTTCTTC CASNEGSSYNEQFF
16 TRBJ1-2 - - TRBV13 TGTGCCAGCAGCACTAGGCCAGCCCGGGGGGCGGACGGCTACACCTTC CASSTRPARGADGYTF
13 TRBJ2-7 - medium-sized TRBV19 TGTGCCAGTAGTGGAGACATCTCCTACGAGCAGTACTTC CASSGDISYEQYF
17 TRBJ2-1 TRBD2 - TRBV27 TGTGCCAGCAGCCCCCTAGCGGGGGGGCTTTCCTACAATGAGCAGTTCTTC CASSPLAGGLSYNEQFF
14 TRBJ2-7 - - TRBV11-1 TGTGCCAGCAGCGCGGGACAGTCCTACTACGAGCAGTACTTC CASSAGQSYYEQYF
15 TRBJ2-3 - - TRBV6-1 TGTGCCAGCAGTCAACAGGGGACTGCTAGAGATACGCAGTATTTT CASSQQGTARDTQYF
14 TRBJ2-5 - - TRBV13 TGTGCCAGCAGCTTAGGCCTGTGGGAGGAGACCCAGTACTTC CASSLGLWEETQYF
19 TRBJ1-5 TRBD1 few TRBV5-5 TGTGCCAGCAGCTTGGAGGGGGGACAGGGGATGGCGAGCAATCAGCCCCAGCATTTT CASSLEGGQGMASNQPQHF
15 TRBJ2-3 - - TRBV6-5 TGTGCCAGCAGAGCGCTAGCGCATGACACAGATACGCAGTATTTT CASRALAHDTDTQYF
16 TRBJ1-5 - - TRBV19 TGTGCCAGTAGTATAGTGGCACGAAGTGGCAATCAGCCCCAGCATTTT CASSIVARSGNQPQHF
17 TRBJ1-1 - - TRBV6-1 TGTGCCAGCAGTGATCCCCCCTACGGACAGCTGAACACTGAAGCTTTCTTT CASSDPPYGQLNTEAFF
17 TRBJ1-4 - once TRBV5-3 TGTGCCAGAAGCCAAACCCGGGCCCCAGGAGAGAATGAAAAACTGTTTTTT CARSQTRAPGENEKLFF
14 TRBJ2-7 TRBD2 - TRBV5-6 TGTGCCAGCAGCCCCGGACTAGCGGGCCACGAGCAGTACTTC CASSPGLAGHEQYF
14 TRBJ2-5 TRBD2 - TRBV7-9 TGTGCCAGCAGCTTAGGGGAGGGGTCCAAAAAAAAAGACTTC CASSLGEGSKKKDF
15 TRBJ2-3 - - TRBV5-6 TGTGCCAGCAGCTTGGTAGGGACCGGGACAGATACGCAGTATTTT CASSLVGTGTDTQYF
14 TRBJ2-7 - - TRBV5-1 TGCGCCAGCAGCTTGGCCGGGGAAGGATCCGCGCAGTACTTC CASSLAGEGSAQYF
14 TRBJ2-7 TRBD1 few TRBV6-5 TGTGCCAGCAGTAAGGACAGGGGCGTCTACGAGCAGTACTTC CASSKDRGVYEQYF
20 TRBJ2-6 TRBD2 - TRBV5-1 TGCGCCAGCAGCCGGAGCGGGGAGAGCGGGGGATACTCTGGGGCCAACGTCCTGACTTTC CASSRSGESGGYSGANVLTF
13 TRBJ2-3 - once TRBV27 TGTGCCAGCAGTCTACAGAACACAGATACGCAGTATTTT CASSLQNTDTQYF
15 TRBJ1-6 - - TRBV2 TGTGCCAGCAGTGAAGGACAGCCGGTGTATTCACCCCTCCACTTT CASSEGQPVYSPLHF
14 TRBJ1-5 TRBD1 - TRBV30 TGTGCCTGGAGGGGACAGGGTCGCAATCAGCCCCAGCATTTT CAWRGQGRNQPQHF
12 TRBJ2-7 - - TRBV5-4 TGTGCCAGCAGCTTGGAGGCATACGAGCAGTACTTC CASSLEAYEQYF
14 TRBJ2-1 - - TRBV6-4 TGTGCCAGCGGCACGGGGCTATCCTACAATGAGCAGTTCTTC CASGTGLSYNEQFF
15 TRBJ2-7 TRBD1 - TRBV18 TGTGCCAGCTCACCACGACAGGGGAAGGGCGGCGAGCAGTACTTC CASSPRQGKGGEQYF
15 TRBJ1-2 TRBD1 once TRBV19 TGTGCCAGTGTTGGACAGGGGGCTCTCTCCTATGGCTACACCTTC CASVGQGALSYGYTF
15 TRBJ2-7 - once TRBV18 TGTGCCAGCTCACCACCAGGGGAGGACTCCTACGAGCAGTACTTC CASSPPGEDSYEQYF
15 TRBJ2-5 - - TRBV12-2 TGTGCAAGTCGCTCAACTAGCGGGGTAGGAGAGACCCAGTACTTC CASRSTSGVGETQYF